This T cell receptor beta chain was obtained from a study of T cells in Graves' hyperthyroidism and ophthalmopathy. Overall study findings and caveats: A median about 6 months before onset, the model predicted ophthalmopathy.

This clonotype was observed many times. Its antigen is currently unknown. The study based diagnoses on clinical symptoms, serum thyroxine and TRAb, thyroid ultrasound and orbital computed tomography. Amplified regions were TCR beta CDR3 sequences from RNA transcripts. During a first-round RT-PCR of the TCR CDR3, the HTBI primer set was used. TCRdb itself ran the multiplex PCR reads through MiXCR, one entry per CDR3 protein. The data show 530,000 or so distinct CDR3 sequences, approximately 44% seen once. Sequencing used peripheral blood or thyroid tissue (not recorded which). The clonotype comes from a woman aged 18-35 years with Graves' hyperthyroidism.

The CDR3 reads CASSLGATGRKETQYF. CDR3 in DNA: TGTGCCAGCAGCTTGGGTGCGACAGGGAGGAAAGAGACCCAGTACTTC. The chain carries TRBV5-6 and TRBJ2-5, with D perhaps matching TRBD1 (7 bases). The CDR3 loop spans 16 amino acids. V was pared by 0 bases and J by 3 bases, with 15 bases between. The V gene's germline CDR1 is SGHDT and CDR2 YYEEEE.